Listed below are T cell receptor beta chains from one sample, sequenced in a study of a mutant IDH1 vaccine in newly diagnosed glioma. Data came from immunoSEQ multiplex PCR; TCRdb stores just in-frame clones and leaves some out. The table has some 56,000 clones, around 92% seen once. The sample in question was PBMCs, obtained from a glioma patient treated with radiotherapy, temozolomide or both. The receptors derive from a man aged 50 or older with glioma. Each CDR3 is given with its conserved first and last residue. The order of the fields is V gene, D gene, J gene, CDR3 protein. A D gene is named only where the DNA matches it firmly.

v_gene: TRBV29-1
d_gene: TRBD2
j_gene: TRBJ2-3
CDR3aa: CSVAVGSGRPTSIDTQYF

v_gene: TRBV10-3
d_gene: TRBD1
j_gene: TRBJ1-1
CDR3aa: CAISRDRGTTEAFF

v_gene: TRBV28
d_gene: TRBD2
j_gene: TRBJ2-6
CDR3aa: CASTFTRGLAGPSGANVLTF

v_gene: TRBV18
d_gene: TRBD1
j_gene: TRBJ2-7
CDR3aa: CASSPGQAISYEQYF

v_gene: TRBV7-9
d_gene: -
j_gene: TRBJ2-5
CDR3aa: CASSYSGIQETQYF

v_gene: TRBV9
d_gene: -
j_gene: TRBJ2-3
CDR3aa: CASSVDEGNTQYF

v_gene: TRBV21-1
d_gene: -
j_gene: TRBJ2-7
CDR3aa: CASRPGLRSSYEQYF

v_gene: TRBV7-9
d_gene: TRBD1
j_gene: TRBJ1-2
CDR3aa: CASSLGQGVFGYTF

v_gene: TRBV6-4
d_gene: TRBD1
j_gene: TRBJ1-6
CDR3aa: CASSGTGLFSPLHF

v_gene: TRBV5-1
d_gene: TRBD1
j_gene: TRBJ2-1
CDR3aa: CASSTGQISYNEQFF

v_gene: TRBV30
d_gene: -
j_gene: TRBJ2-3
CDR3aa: CAWVLAGRDTQYF

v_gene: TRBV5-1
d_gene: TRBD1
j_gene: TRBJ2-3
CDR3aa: CASSHGQGGFTQYF

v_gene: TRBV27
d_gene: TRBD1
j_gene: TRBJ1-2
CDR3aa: CASSYAGGGYTF

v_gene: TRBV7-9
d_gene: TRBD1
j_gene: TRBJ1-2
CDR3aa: CASSLGQYNYGYTF

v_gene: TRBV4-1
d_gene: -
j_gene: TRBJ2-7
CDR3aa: CASRNFAGQSYEQYF

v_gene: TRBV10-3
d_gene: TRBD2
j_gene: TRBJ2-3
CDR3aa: CAISPSGIETDTQYF

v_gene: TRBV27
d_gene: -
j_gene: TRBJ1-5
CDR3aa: CASSPGQTSNQPQHF

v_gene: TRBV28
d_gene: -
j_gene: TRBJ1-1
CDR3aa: CASSPSQTANTEAFF

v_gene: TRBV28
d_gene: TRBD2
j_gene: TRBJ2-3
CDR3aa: CASSLDREETDTQYF

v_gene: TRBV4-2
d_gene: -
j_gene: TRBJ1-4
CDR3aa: CASSQDGRTKLFF

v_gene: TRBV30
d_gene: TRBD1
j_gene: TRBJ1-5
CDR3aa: CAWSSSPGTGAKVHQPQHF

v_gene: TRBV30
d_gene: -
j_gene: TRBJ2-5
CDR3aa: CAWSRQRAETQYF

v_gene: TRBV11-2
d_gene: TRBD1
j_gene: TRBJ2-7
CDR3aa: CASSLGQGAPPPHYEQYF

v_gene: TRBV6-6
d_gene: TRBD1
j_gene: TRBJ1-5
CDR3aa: CAEDRDQPQHF